The rows below give T cell receptor beta chains drawn from one sample of a study of siplizumab effects on memory and regulatory T cells. Some clones are missing from TCRdb's copy, which holds only in-frame ones; the method was immunoSEQ multiplex PCR. The top ten clones hold approximately 1% of a sample with 55,000 to 65,000 clones, about 97% of them seen once. Sequencing was done on a sample of naive CD8+ T cells sorted from blood. The receptors come from a human donor in good health. Each CDR3 is given with its conserved first and last residue. A D gene is named only where the DNA matches it firmly. Expanded clones are given a class, and other clones once, few, many or no size at all.

D,V,J,size,CDR3,DNA
TRBD2,TRBV7-8,TRBJ2-5,.,CASSLGRGGQETQYF,TGTGCCAGCAGCCTTGGGCGGGGAGGGCAAGAGACCCAGTACTTC
.,TRBV18,TRBJ2-5,once,CASSPPRYQETQYF,TGTGCCAGCTCACCACCCCGTTACCAAGAGACCCAGTACTTC
TRBD1,TRBV7-9,TRBJ1-1,.,CASSPQRTGFSSEAFF,TGTGCCAGCAGCCCCCAGCGGACAGGATTTTCGTCCGAAGCTTTCTTT
.,TRBV7-8,TRBJ1-4,once,CASSLVLGAANEKLFF,TGTGCCAGCAGCTTAGTCTTGGGGGCGGCTAATGAAAAACTGTTTTTT
.,TRBV7-9,TRBJ2-3,.,CASSLEGYTDTQYF,TGTGCCAGCAGCTTAGAGGGTTACACAGATACGCAGTATTTT
.,TRBV27,TRBJ2-1,.,CASSSPLGDEQFF,TGTGCCAGCAGTTCCCCTTTGGGGGATGAGCAGTTCTTC
.,TRBV9,TRBJ1-1,.,CASSGGLNTEAFF,TGTGCCAGCAGCGGGGGTCTTAACACTGAAGCTTTCTTT
.,TRBV7-9,TRBJ2-5,.,CASRLGRDEKYF,TGTGCCAGCAGGTTGGGGCGGGACGAGAAGTACTTC
TRBD1,TRBV29-1,TRBJ2-5,.,CSVGFDRAQETQYF,TGCAGCGTTGGATTTGACAGGGCGCAAGAGACCCAGTACTTC
.,TRBV5-1,TRBJ2-1,.,CASSPTMGARHNEQFF,TGCGCCAGCAGCCCGACGATGGGAGCTAGGCACAATGAGCAGTTCTTC
TRBD1,TRBV15,TRBJ1-5,.,CATSSTYYRDRSDQPQHF,TGTGCCACCAGCAGTACTTATTACCGGGACAGGAGTGATCAGCCCCAGCATTTT
TRBD1,TRBV2,TRBJ2-1,.,CATTTGSSYNEQFF,TGTGCCACCACGACAGGGAGCTCCTACAATGAGCAGTTCTTC
.,TRBV7-6,TRBJ2-7,.,CASSLSGAYEQYF,TGTGCCAGCAGCTTATCAGGGGCCTACGAGCAGTACTTC
.,TRBV27,TRBJ1-3,once,CASSLKGSGNTIYF,TGTGCCAGCAGTTTAAAGGGTTCTGGAAACACCATATATTTT
TRBD2,TRBV2,TRBJ2-7,.,CASRGLAGDPYEQYF,TGTGCCAGCAGGGGACTAGCGGGAGATCCTTACGAGCAGTACTTC
TRBD2,TRBV27,TRBJ2-1,.,CASSPGLAGIYNEQFF,TGTGCCAGCAGTCCGGGACTAGCGGGAATATACAATGAGCAGTTCTTC
.,TRBV19,TRBJ2-7,.,CASSIILGQGLDEQYF,TGTGCCAGTAGTATTATTTTAGGGCAGGGTCTAGACGAGCAGTACTTC
TRBD2,TRBV29-1,TRBJ2-7,.,CSVVVAGDSEQYF,TGCAGCGTTGTGGTTGCGGGAGACTCCGAGCAGTACTTC
.,TRBV27,TRBJ2-2,.,CASSLSAGTGELFF,TGTGCCAGCAGTTTATCGGCGGGCACCGGGGAGCTGTTTTTT
TRBD2,TRBV29-1,TRBJ2-3,.,CSQREGRTDTQYF,TGCAGCCAGCGGGAGGGACGCACAGATACGCAGTATTTT
TRBD2,TRBV6-1,TRBJ2-1,.,CASRPRTSWNEQFF,TGTGCCAGCAGGCCCCGGACTAGCTGGAATGAGCAGTTCTTC
TRBD1,TRBV4-2,TRBJ2-7,.,CASSQERDRGYEQYF,TGTGCCAGCAGCCAAGAAAGAGACAGGGGCTACGAGCAGTACTTC
.,TRBV7-9,TRBJ2-1,.,CASSSQQVTYNEQFF,TGTGCCAGCAGCTCTCAGCAGGTTACCTACAATGAGCAGTTCTTC
TRBD2,TRBV28,TRBJ2-1,.,CASSWGGRPTDNEQFF,TGTGCCAGCAGTTGGGGCGGGAGGCCTACCGACAATGAGCAGTTCTTC
.,TRBV5-4,TRBJ2-3,.,CASSWDSTDTQYF,TGTGCCAGCAGCTGGGACAGCACAGATACGCAGTATTTT
TRBD2,TRBV4-1,TRBJ2-3,.,CASKEVAGEFGDTQYF,TGCGCCAGCAAAGAAGTTGCGGGAGAATTTGGCGATACGCAGTATTTT
TRBD1,TRBV11-3,TRBJ2-5,.,CASSSTGAAQYF,TGTGCCAGCAGCTCGACAGGGGCGGCCCAGTACTTC
TRBD2,TRBV4-1,TRBJ2-7,.,CASSQLAGGYEQYF,TGCGCCAGCAGCCAACTAGCGGGAGGTTACGAGCAGTACTTC
TRBD2,TRBV10-1,TRBJ2-3,.,CASSEISGSRVTDTQYF,TGCGCCAGCAGTGAGATAAGCGGGAGTCGGGTCACAGATACGCAGTATTTT
.,TRBV28,TRBJ2-1,.,CASSLYRSMGDEQFF,TGTGCCAGCAGTTTATACAGGTCTATGGGCGATGAGCAGTTCTTC
.,TRBV28,TRBJ1-3,.,CASTVGSSGNTIYF,TGTGCCAGCACTGTGGGGAGCTCTGGAAACACCATATATTTT
.,TRBV7-2,TRBJ1-5,.,CASSLGVFSIEPQHF,TGTGCCAGCAGCTTAGGCGTTTTCAGTATTGAGCCCCAGCATTTT
TRBD1,TRBV9,TRBJ1-2,.,CASSIQGVGGYTF,TGTGCCAGCAGCATCCAGGGGGTGGGTGGCTACACCTTC
.,TRBV13,TRBJ2-7,.,CASSPSGDPLYF,TGTGCCAGCAGCCCGTCCGGGGACCCGCTGTACTTC
TRBD2,TRBV4-1,TRBJ2-7,.,CASSQGLATYEQYF,TGCGCCAGCAGCCAAGGACTAGCAACCTACGAGCAGTACTTC
.,TRBV29-1,TRBJ2-1,.,CSASPNPQGTNEQFF,TGCAGCGCCTCCCCTAATCCACAGGGTACAAATGAGCAGTTCTTC
.,TRBV13,TRBJ2-5,.,CASSPNPGVLETQYF,TGTGCCAGCAGCCCTAACCCGGGGGTGCTAGAGACCCAGTACTTC
.,TRBV2,TRBJ1-4,.,CASSDEGSTNEKLFF,TGTGCCAGCAGTGATGAGGGGTCAACTAATGAAAAACTGTTTTTT
.,TRBV27,TRBJ2-3,.,CASSGATDTQYF,TGTGCCAGCAGTGGAGCCACAGATACGCAGTATTTT
TRBD1,TRBV6-5,TRBJ2-5,.,CASSPTGESRAQYF,TGTGCCAGCAGCCCAACAGGGGAATCTCGGGCCCAGTACTTC
TRBD1,TRBV7-9,TRBJ1-4,.,CASSYGTETTNEKLFF,TGTGCCAGCAGCTACGGGACAGAGACAACTAATGAAAAACTGTTTTTT
.,TRBV21-1,TRBJ1-5,.,CASSKRFPGQPQHF,TGTGCCAGCAGCAAAAGGTTTCCGGGCCAGCCCCAGCATTTT
TRBD1,TRBV30,TRBJ1-1,once,CAWEQGSTEAFF,TGTGCCTGGGAACAGGGGAGCACTGAAGCTTTCTTT
.,TRBV7-2,TRBJ2-3,.,CASSPLEGSTDTQYF,TGTGCCAGCAGCCCACTCGAGGGGAGCACAGATACGCAGTATTTT
.,TRBV7-6,TRBJ2-2,.,CASSGLRTGELFF,TGTGCCAGCTCAGGTCTTCGCACCGGGGAGCTGTTTTTT
.,TRBV4-2,TRBJ1-2,.,CASSQEQATLYGYTF,TGTGCCAGCAGCCAAGAGCAGGCTACTCTCTATGGCTACACCTTC